Listed below are T cell receptor beta chains from one sample, sequenced in a study of T-cell reconstitution after alpha-beta-depleted transplantation in children. TCRdb recomputed calls from the PCR reads with MiXCR, one row per CDR3 protein. The table has about 640,000 distinct CDR3 sequences, over 15% seen once; the top ten hold over 0.95%. The source was PBMCs from the stem cell graft donor, collected from the stem cell graft. These receptors were collected from a human donor who donated a stem cell graft to a child with acute myeloid leukemia. CDR3s leave out the opening cysteine and the closing phenylalanine or tryptophan.

V: TRBV12-3/TRBV12-4; J: TRBJ2-7; length: 14; CDR3: ASTQRISGVINEQY
V: TRBV6-5; J: TRBJ2-2; length: 12; CDR3: AGSLHGAAGELF
V: TRBV7-6; J: TRBJ2-2; length: 13; CDR3: ASSLPGQNTGELF
V: TRBV20-1; J: TRBJ2-1; length: 13; CDR3: SARVSGKSHNEQF
V: TRBV25-1; J: TRBJ2-5; length: 13; CDR3: ASSEGGPSGETQY
V: TRBV6-5; J: TRBJ2-1; length: 13; CDR3: ASSYVQGAYNEHF
V: TRBV4-1; J: TRBJ1-1; length: 11; CDR3: ASSQTGTTEAF
V: TRBV11-2; J: TRBJ2-1; length: 16; CDR3: ASSGRGGGIASYNEQF
V: TRBV9; J: TRBJ1-1; length: 13; CDR3: ASSARTGMNTEAF
V: TRBV5-5; J: TRBJ2-1; length: 14; CDR3: ASSLFDRGLNNEQF
V: TRBV7-2; J: TRBJ1-2; length: 10; CDR3: ASSERTYGYT